This T cell receptor beta chain was observed in a study of chronic HIV infection and antiretroviral therapy. This clonotype was counted ten times or more. V was shortened by 0 bases and J by 4 bases, with 2 bases between the two germline ends. CDR3 length: 11 amino acids. The V gene's germline CDR1 is SGHRS and CDR2 YFSETQ. In TCRdb, the 5' RACE reads were re-called with MiXCR into one record per CDR3 protein. The data show about 38,000 distinct CDR3 sequences, about 7.4% seen once. Sequenced material: peripheral blood. The J gene is TRBJ2-7, the V gene TRBV5-1; unclear D gene. The TCR comes from an adult who had HIV and had not received antiretroviral therapy, or was an uninfected healthy control (not recorded which). The CDR3, as DNA: TGCGCCAGCAGCTTGGGTTACGAGCAGTACTTC. Amino acid sequence: CASSLGYEQYF. Together with reference TRBV5-1 and TRBJ2-7, the CDR3 gives the full variable domain: KAGVTQTPRYLIKTRGQQVTLSCSPISGHRSVSWYQQTPGQGLQFLFEYFSETQRNKGNFPGRFSGRQFSNSRSEMNVSTLELGDSALYLCASSLGYEQYFGPGTRLTVT.